The sample holds one count of the clone carrying this T cell receptor (beta chain). What it binds is not known. The table came from immunoSEQ multiplex PCR; TCRdb's copy has only in-frame clones and leaves some out. Of hundreds of thousands of clones in the sample, around 90% are singletons; the top ten hold approximately 12%. CDR3 length: 17 residues. CDR1 and CDR2 from the germline V gene are MDHEN and SYDVKM. V dropped 2 bases and J dropped 1; count of bases not matched to a gene: 6. These data belong to a study of Ad26.COV2.S vaccination and SARS-CoV-2 variants. Findings and limits, study-wide: Placebo recipients and vaccine recipients were similar in non-spike TCR breadth.

The treatment here: some 19 received Ad26.COV2.S at low or high dose, single or two shots; 5 received placebo; per-sample allocation not given. All samples were drawn on day 63, counting from the first vaccine or placebo injection. The V and J genes are TRBV28 and TRBJ2-1; 9 nucleotides line up with TRBD2. Specimen: peripheral blood, collected in a trial of Ad26.COV2.S vaccine versus placebo. This sequence was found in a person between 18 and 60 years old who received the Ad26.COV2.S COVID-19 vaccine or a placebo. CDR3 coding DNA: TGTGCCAGCAGTTTACTCCAAACTAGCGGGTCCTACAATGAGCAGTTCTTC. Translated, it gives CASSLLQTSGSYNEQFF. Complete variable domain (other parts from reference TRBV28 and TRBJ2-1): DVKVTQSSRYLVKRTGEKVFLECVQDMDHENMFWYRQDPGLGLRLIYFSYDVKMKEKGDIPEGYSVSREKKERFSLILESASTNQTSMYLCASSLLQTSGSYNEQFFGPGTRLTVL.